This T cell receptor beta chain was captured by sequencing in a study of T cell responses to AZD1222 COVID-19 vaccine. Overall study results and limits: Donors skewed white British and female; clonal diversity was possibly underestimated. Sampling that yielded the repertoires occurred only after the peak T cell response.

This clone was seen only a few times. Its specificity is unknown. Produced via immunoSEQ multiplex PCR; TCRdb's table is partial and in-frame only. The sample lists about 150,000 clones, around 88% occurring once. This CDR3 comprises 14 residues. With 1 base clipped from V and 4 bases from J, the junction kept 4 bases outside the gene matches. Germline CDR1 SGHTA, CDR2 FQGNSA. This sample comprised peripheral blood, obtained on day 0 of MenACWY control vaccination. This chain joins TRBV7-2 and TRBJ2-7; 7 bases are a match to TRBD1. The receptor was isolated from an adult in good health. DNA for the CDR3: TGTGCCAGCAGCTTAGAGGGGGCGATTTACGAGCAGTACTTC. Protein: CASSLEGAIYEQYF.